Below, one T cell receptor beta chain is given with its context. Antigen: not known. Produced via immunoSEQ multiplex PCR; TCRdb's table is partial and in-frame only. Here the sample spans 150,000 or so clones, 80% to 90% being singletons. The entry originates in a study of T cell responses to AZD1222 COVID-19 vaccine. Points from the study as a whole: Repertoires in all cases were sampled only once the peak T cell response had passed.

CDR1 is MRHNA, CDR2 SNTAGT, per germline. V dropped 3 bases and J dropped 2 bases, with 11 bases sitting between them. The CDR3 consists of 15 residues. V and J are TRBV6-4 and TRBJ2-1, with D hard to call. The sequencing used peripheral blood, collected on day 0 of AZD1222 vaccination. The sequence was obtained from an adult in good health. The CDR3 DNA reads TGTGCCAGCAGTGATTCGACCGCGACCTACAATGAGCAGTTCTTC. Translating it yields CASSDSTATYNEQFF.